The clone carrying this T cell receptor (beta chain) was detected a few times. Its specificity is not known. These data come from a study of a mutant IDH1 vaccine in newly diagnosed glioma. Time point: week 47, end of study. Mutant IDH1 20-mer peptide, at 300 ug, made up each vaccine dose, with topical imiquimod. Assay used: immunoSEQ multiplex PCR; TCRdb lists only in-frame clones, some missing. This sample has roughly 86,000 clones; about 81% occur once, and the top ten carry roughly 5.2%. This CDR3 is built from 14 residues. Germline values: CDR1 MNHEY, CDR2 SVGAGI. Trimming shortened V by 2 bases and J by 0 bases, and 7 bases separated the two germline ends.

The sequence derives from a man aged 35-49 years with glioma. The specimen was PBMCs, collected from a glioma patient whose treatment included an IDH1 peptide vaccine. The V and J genes are TRBV6-5 and TRBJ1-1; D unresolved. The CDR3 here is CASSYAYMNTEAFF. The CDR3 nucleotides are TGTGCCAGCAGTTACGCTTACATGAACACTGAAGCTTTCTTT.